These T cell receptor beta chains were read from a single sample in a study of T cells after yellow fever vaccination. TCRdb re-called the 5' RACE reads through MiXCR, storing one row per CDR3 protein. The table shows 300,000 to 400,000 distinct CDR3 sequences, with 8.5% to 10% occurring only once. Specimen: PBMCs, collected on the day of the first yellow fever vaccination. The receptors originated from a man younger than 35 who received the YFV17D yellow fever vaccine. CDR3s include the opening cysteine and the closing phenylalanine or tryptophan. A D gene is named only where the DNA matches it firmly. A row's size may be missing; if present it is once, few, many or a size class.

TRBJ2-5 | - | TRBD1 | TRBV12-3/TRBV12-4 | TGTACCAGCAGTTTACGCCGACAGGGGGTGAGGGGCCAAGAGACCCAGTACTTC | CTSSLRRQGVRGQETQYF
TRBJ2-3 | - | TRBD2 | TRBV12-5 | TGTGCCTGCAGCCAGCTAAACGGACTAGCTGGGCGAAAAGAGGATACGCAGTATTTT | CACSQLNGLAGRKEDTQYF
TRBJ1-5 | few | - | TRBV24-1 | TGTGCCACCAGTGATTCACGGACTAGCAATCAGCCCCAGCATTTT | CATSDSRTSNQPQHF
TRBJ2-6 | - | - | TRBV18 | TGTGCCAGCTCAGGACGGTCCTTCTCTGGGGCCAACGTCCTGACTTTC | CASSGRSFSGANVLTF
TRBJ2-3 | many | - | TRBV4-1 | TGCGCCAGCAGCCGCATGGGACGGAGCACAGATACGCAGTATTTT | CASSRMGRSTDTQYF
TRBJ2-2 | - | TRBD1 | TRBV7-3 | TGTGCCAGCAGCTCGGGACAGGGGGCCCCCGGGGAGCTGTTTTTT | CASSSGQGAPGELFF
TRBJ2-6 | - | - | TRBV3-1 | TGTGCCAGCTGCCAAGATAGATTCCCCCTGTCTGGGGCCAACGTCCTGACTTTC | CASCQDRFPLSGANVLTF
TRBJ1-1 | few | - | TRBV5-6 | TGTGCCAGCAGCCTATTTAGTCCAGCGGGGGAAGCTTTCTTT | CASSLFSPAGEAFF
TRBJ2-3 | - | - | TRBV6-9 | TGTGCCAGCAGTTCCGAAGAGGGGGGCACAGATACGCAGTATTTT | CASSSEEGGTDTQYF
TRBJ1-5 | many | - | TRBV9 | TGTGCCAGCAGCGCGGACTTTAGCAATCAGCCCCAGCATTTT | CASSADFSNQPQHF
TRBJ1-1 | - | - | TRBV6-2/TRBV6-3 | TGTGCCAGCAATCCTGGCCTCATGAACACTGAAGCTTTCTTT | CASNPGLMNTEAFF
TRBJ1-4 | few | TRBD1 | TRBV12-3/TRBV12-4 | TGTGCCAGCACCCATGGACAGGGGGGGCCAACTAATGAAAAACTGTTTTTT | CASTHGQGGPTNEKLFF
TRBJ1-3 | few | - | TRBV19 | TGTGCCAGTAGTGTACGCCGGGACGTATTTGGAAACACCATATATTTT | CASSVRRDVFGNTIYF
TRBJ1-1 | few | - | TRBV6-5 | TGTGCCAGCAGTACAGAGAACACTGAAGCTTTCTTT | CASSTENTEAFF
TRBJ1-5 | many | - | TRBV9 | TGTGCCAGCAGCGTAGTGGGCGATCAGCCCCAGCATTTT | CASSVVGDQPQHF
TRBJ2-2 | - | - | TRBV7-9 | TGTGCCAGCAGCTTAGTCGTCCTCGGCGGGGAGCTGTTTTTT | CASSLVVLGGELFF
TRBJ1-2 | few | - | TRBV7-2 | TGTGCCAGCAGCATAGATTACAGCTATGGCTACACCTTC | CASSIDYSYGYTF
TRBJ2-3 | many | - | TRBV20-1 | TGCAGTGCTCGATTCGGACGGATGATCACAGATACGCAGTATTTT | CSARFGRMITDTQYF
TRBJ2-5 | many | - | TRBV4-2 | TGTGCCAGCAGCCAAGCAACGGGGGACGGGGAGACCCAGTACTTC | CASSQATGDGETQYF
TRBJ2-3 | - | - | TRBV29-1 | TGCAGCGTTGAAGGGCGGGCAGGGTGGTCTAGCACAGATACGCAGTATTTT | CSVEGRAGWSSTDTQYF
TRBJ2-2 | few | TRBD2 | TRBV5-1 | TGCGCCAGCAGCTTTGGCGGGGGGATCACCGGGGAGCTGTTTTTT | CASSFGGGITGELFF
TRBJ1-6 | - | TRBD1 | TRBV29-1 | TGCAGCGCAACTACCGGGACAGGGAATTCACCCCTCCACTTT | CSATTGTGNSPLHF
TRBJ2-4 | many | - | TRBV4-3 | TGCGCCAGCAGCCAAGATAGTGCAGGCCGGCAAAACATTCAGTACTTC | CASSQDSAGRQNIQYF
TRBJ1-2 | few | - | TRBV19 | TGTGCCAGTGGGAGAGCGGGCACCTATGGCTACACCTTC | CASGRAGTYGYTF
TRBJ2-3 | many | TRBD1 | TRBV11-2 | TGTGCCAGCAGCTTACGGCACCCGGGACAGGGGGCTGGGGCAGATACGCAGTATTTT | CASSLRHPGQGAGADTQYF
TRBJ1-2 | few | TRBD1 | TRBV4-1 | TGCGCCAGCAGCCAAGTCCCGGGACAGGGGGCTTTCGGCTATGGCTACACCTTC | CASSQVPGQGAFGYGYTF
TRBJ2-5 | - | TRBD1 | TRBV27 | TGTGCCAGCAGACTAAAGGCTTCCCGCGACAGGGCAACCCAGTACTTC | CASRLKASRDRATQYF